Following are 7 T cell receptor beta chains from one sample sequenced in a study of CD8+CD57+ T cells in acquired aplastic anemia. According to the study, genomic DNA was the template for TCR beta VDJ and CDR3 profiling. TCRdb used MiXCR to reprocess the reads, holding one entry per CDR3 protein. The sample lists over 150,000 distinct CDR3 sequences, approximately 48% occurring once. CD8+CD57+ cell expansion had been shown by flow cytometry in patients chosen for sequencing. Sequencing input: sorted CD4+, CD8+, or CD8+CD57+ T cells (not recorded which) from PBMCs. Every receptor here comes from a human donor with aplastic anemia.

This clonotype was found a few times. V usage is TRBV24-1 and J usage is TRBJ2-2; D is possibly TRBD2 (5 bases). V was clipped by 5 bases and J by 6 bases, with 9 bases between them. CDR3 length equals 13 residues. Per germline, CDR1 KGHDR and CDR2 SFDVKD. CDR3 bases: TGTGCCACCAGTGGAAATAGCGCCGGGGAGCTGTTTTTT. This sequence encodes CATSGNSAGELFF.

Notes on this clonotype: One end of the junction is discordant with germline, which a read error may explain. The chain employs TRBV24-1 and TRBJ2-3; 9 bases are shared with TRBD2. Germline-derived CDR1 and CDR2 are KGHDR and SFDVKD. The CDR3 consists of 15 residues. The CDR3 nucleotides are TGTGCCACCAGTGATATTAGCGGGGGATTAGATGCGCAGTATTTT. Translating it yields CATSDISGGLDAQYF.

The gene calls are TRBV15 and TRBJ1-6, with TRBD1 identical over 7 bases. The CDR3 length is 15 residues. V lost 4 bases and J lost 7; bases outside the gene matches: 7. CDR1 and CDR2 from the germline V gene are LNHNV and YYDKDF (reference sequence). CDR3 amino acids: CATSTRTGANSPLHF. In DNA, the CDR3 is TGTGCCACCAGCACCCGGACAGGCGCCAATTCACCCCTCCACTTT.

The chain is built from TRBV2 and TRBJ1-2; 8 bases are shared with TRBD1. V dropped 8 bases and J dropped 5; count of bases not matched to a gene: 10. The CDR3 contains 14 residues. Germline loops: CDR1 SNHLY, CDR2 FYNNEI. The CDR3 nucleotides are TGTGCCAGCGGGGCAGGGGGCAGAAGATATGGCTACACCTTC. Protein sequence: CASGAGGRRYGYTF.

The rearrangement links TRBV13 to TRBJ1-1; weak D call: TRBD1 (6 bases). Germline CDR1 PRHDT, CDR2 FYEKMQ (reference sequence). This CDR3 comprises 12 residues. Trimming stripped 5 bases from V and 9 bases from J, with 13 bases between. DNA of the CDR3: TGTGCCAGCAGCGCAGAAGGGGGGAAAGCTTTCTTT. Amino acid sequence: CASSAEGGKAFF.

The chain joins TRBV10-3 to TRBJ1-2; D is uncertain. Germline V gives CDR1 ENHRY, CDR2 SYGVKD. V gave up 10 bases and J gave up 3 bases, with 15 bases separating them. The CDR3 length is 13 residues. The DNA for the CDR3 is TGTGCCACTAAGCTCTCCTCGGACTATGGCTACACCTTC. It translates to CATKLSSDYGYTF.

The V gene is TRBV10-3, the J gene TRBJ1-2; D unresolved. Deletions cut 2 bases from V and 0 bases from J, with 10 bases between. There are 15 residues in the CDR3. CDR1 is ENHRY and CDR2 is SYGVKD in the germline V gene. DNA of the CDR3: TGTGCCATCAGTGAGGGCGACGGTGCTAACTATGGCTACACCTTC. Its translation: CAISEGDGANYGYTF.